Shown below are 14 T cell receptor beta chains from a single sample sequenced in a study of cytomegalovirus exposure and HLA in healthy donors (TCRdb year 2017). Receptor amplification or capture employed the immunoSEQ multiplex PCR assay. The multiplex PCR relied on a mix of 60 forward primers for TCR Vbeta segments and 13 reverse primers for TCR Jbeta segments. Held by TCRdb, this immuneACCESS table contains in-frame sequences only and omits some clones. Under half of the omission traces to an unresolved V gene where checked; the cause of the rest is unknown. For this sample the table gives 200,000 or so clones, of which roughly 80% were detected only once. About 0.24% of the sample rests with the top ten. Sequencing was performed on PBMCs. The receptor set was obtained from a boy between 5 and 17 years old in good health and CMV-seronegative.

The rearrangement links TRBV4-1 to TRBJ2-7, with 7 nucleotides matching TRBD2. The V segment lost 6 bases and the J segment 5 bases; nucleotides outside the gene matches: 16. Per the germline V gene, CDR1 is MGHRA and CDR2 is YSYEKL. The CDR3 is made up of 16 amino acids. Here the CDR3 reads CASSLWGGARGDEQYF. The DNA of the CDR3 is TGCGCCAGCAGTCTCTGGGGCGGGGCTCGGGGGGACGAGCAGTACTTC.

This chain joins TRBV6-6 and TRBJ2-7, with TRBD2 identical over 8 bases. The CDR3 is 15 amino acids. CDR1 is MNHNY and CDR2 is SVGAGI in the germline V gene (reference sequence). The trim removed 2 bases at V and 7 bases at J, leaving 10 bases unmatched. The DNA for the CDR3 is TGTGCCAGCAGTTACCCCCGGGGGGGTTTGAGTGAGCAGTACTTC. This sequence encodes CASSYPRGGLSEQYF.

The V call is TRBV5-1, the J call TRBJ2-1, with 9 bases aligning to TRBD2. The germline gives CDR1 SGHRS, CDR2 YFSETQ. The CDR3 runs 13 residues. Trimming cost V 5 bases and J 6 bases; bases outside gene matches: 3. The CDR3 sequence: CASSVAGANEQFF. The CDR3 region has the DNA TGCGCCAGCAGTGTAGCGGGAGCCAATGAGCAGTTCTTC.

The CDR3 loop reads CASSPVGRRGYEQYF. In nucleotides, the CDR3 is TGTGCCAGCTCACCGGTCGGCCGTCGCGGATACGAGCAGTACTTC. The chain has TRBV18 and TRBJ2-7; D gene ambiguous. The V end was cut by 3 bases, the J end by 4 bases, with 16 bases between. CDR1 is KGHSH and CDR2 is LQKENI in the germline V gene. The CDR3 length is 15 residues.

Notes on this clone: Additional DNA sequences in this sample encode the identical CDR3. The J gene is TRBJ2-3, the V gene TRBV25-1, with 9 nucleotides matching TRBD1. V was pared by 4 bases and J by 4 bases, with 9 bases of the junction left unmatched. This CDR3 is 16 amino acids long. Germline loops: CDR1 MGHDK, CDR2 SYGVNS. CDR3 sequence (DNA): TGTGCCAGCAGTGCACCAGGACAGGGGCGCGCAGATACGCAGTATTTT. It encodes CASSAPGQGRADTQYF.

This chain links TRBV5-6 with TRBJ1-1; no firm D call. V dropped 4 bases and J dropped 1 base, with 8 bases sitting between them. The length of the CDR3 is 13 residues. CDR1 SGHDT and CDR2 YYEEEE come from the germline V gene. The CDR3 region has the DNA TGTGCCAGCAGCGCCAGTGGGAACACTGAAGCTTTCTTT. It yields the protein CASSASGNTEAFF.

This chain links TRBV6-6 with TRBJ2-3; TRBD2 is a possible D gene (6 bases). CDR1 is MNHNY, CDR2 SVGAGI, per germline (reference sequence). The CDR3 has 16 residues. V was cut by 4 bases and J by 1 base, with 15 bases left in between. The CDR3 loop reads CASSSAGRAGTDTQYF. For the CDR3, the DNA is TGTGCCAGCAGTTCGGCGGGGAGAGCCGGCACAGATACGCAGTATTTT.

This clone has just a few counts. J is TRBJ2-2 and V is TRBV7-3; 9 positions match TRBD1. The length of the CDR3 is 14 residues. J was trimmed by 5 bases and V by 4 bases; bases with no gene match: 2. In germline, CDR1 is SGHTA, CDR2 FQGTGA. Here the CDR3 reads CASSSTGGTGELFF. CDR3 DNA sequence: TGTGCCAGCAGCTCGACAGGGGGGACCGGGGAGCTGTTTTTT.

This clone was detected only once. This sequence joins TRBV29-1 and TRBJ2-7; maybe TRBD2 (6 bases). Germline-derived CDR1 and CDR2 are SQVTM and ANQGSEA. This CDR3 is 12 amino acids long. The ends were cut back, 6 bases at V and 4 bases at J, with 13 bases in the middle. CDR3 nucleotides: TGCAGCGTCCGGACTACCTCTTACGAGCAGTACTTC. Translated, it gives CSVRTTSYEQYF.

J is TRBJ1-4 and V is TRBV30; tentatively, D is TRBD1 (6 bases). CDR3 length: 15 amino acids. The germline V gene has CDR1 GTSNPN and CDR2 SVGIG (reference sequence). Trimming stripped 1 base from V and 7 bases from J, with 16 bases between. The CDR3 coding sequence is TGTGCCTGGAGTGACCCGGGGGGCCGGAGTGAAAAACTGTTTTTT. Translation: CAWSDPGGRSEKLFF.

The gene calls are TRBV6-6 and TRBJ2-5, with D perhaps matching TRBD1 (5 bases). Deletions cut 5 bases from V and 1 base from J, with 14 bases between. The CDR3 runs 15 residues. Per the germline V gene, CDR1 is MNHNY and CDR2 is SVGAGI (reference sequence). The CDR3 DNA reads TGTGCCAGCAGTGCCGTAAGGGGCGGCCAAGAGACCCAGTACTTC. It is translated as CASSAVRGGQETQYF.

The V and J genes are TRBV10-3 and TRBJ1-6; no firm D call. CDR1 is ENHRY and CDR2 is SYGVKD in the germline V gene. CDR3 length: 13 amino acids. Trimming took off 5 bases at V and 13 bases at J, with 15 bases between the two ends. The CDR3: CAISRGESQPLHF. CDR3 DNA sequence: TGTGCCATCAGTAGAGGAGAGTCTCAGCCCCTCCACTTT.

The chain employs TRBV28 and TRBJ1-2; a weak D match, TRBD1 (6 bases). This CDR3 has 17 amino acids. Trimming took off 1 base at V and 3 bases at J, with 18 bases between the two ends. Looked up from germline, CDR1 is MDHEN and CDR2 is SYDVKM. Here the CDR3 reads CASSLFNTGRGDYGYTF. CDR3 nucleotides: TGTGCCAGCAGTTTATTCAACACAGGGCGGGGGGACTATGGCTACACCTTC.

This chain connects TRBV6-1 to TRBJ2-2; tentatively, D is TRBD1 (6 bases). With 0 bases removed from V and 7 bases from J, the gap between germline ends came to 15 bases. The CDR3 is 16 residues long. Germline-derived CDR1 and CDR2 are MNHNS and SASEGT. CDR3 in DNA: TGTGCCAGCAGTGAAGCCAGGGGTCTCGGTTTCGGGGAGCTGTTTTTT. It translates to CASSEARGLGFGELFF.